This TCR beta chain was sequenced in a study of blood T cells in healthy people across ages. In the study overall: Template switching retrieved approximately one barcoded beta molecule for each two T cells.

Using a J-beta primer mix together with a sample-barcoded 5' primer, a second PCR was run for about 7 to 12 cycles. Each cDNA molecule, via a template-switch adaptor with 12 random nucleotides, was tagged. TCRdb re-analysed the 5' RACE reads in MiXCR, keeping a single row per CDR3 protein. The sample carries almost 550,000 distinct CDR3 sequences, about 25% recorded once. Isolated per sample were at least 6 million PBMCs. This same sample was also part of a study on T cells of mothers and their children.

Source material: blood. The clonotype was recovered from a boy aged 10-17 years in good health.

The CDR3 DNA sequence: TGTGCCAGCAGTTCGGGACTAGCAGTGTTCGGCACAGATACGCAGTATTTT. Its protein is CASSSGLAVFGTDTQYF. The chain carries TRBV27 and TRBJ2-3; TRBD2 matches 9 bases. Germline CDR1 and CDR2: MNHEY and SMNVEV (reference sequence). V was pared by 4 bases and J by 1 base, with 9 bases of the junction left unmatched. This CDR3 has 17 residues.